A single sample gave rise to the 14 T cell receptor beta chains below, sequenced in a study of T cells in localized non-small cell lung cancer (dated by TCRdb to the early 2020s). Library prep was done by the immunoSEQ multiplex PCR assay. TCRdb stores this immuneACCESS table with in-frame sequences only. Part of the clones is absent; in the studies checked, under half of the shortfall reflects unresolved V genes, and no reason is known for the rest. Here the sample has tens of thousands of clones; roughly 80% occur a single time. Nearly 5% of the sample belongs to the ten largest clones. The sample in question was PBMCs, obtained before any cancer treatment. The origin of the receptors is a man aged 40 to 75 with stage II lung adenocarcinoma.

The chain uses TRBV12-5 and TRBJ2-1; D may match TRBD1 or TRBD2 (5 bases each). This CDR3 has 19 residues. Per germline, CDR1 LGHNT and CDR2 FRNRAP. Trimming shortened V by 8 bases and J by 5 bases, and 31 bases separated the two germline ends. The CDR3 DNA reads TGTGCTAGTACGCTCGCCGGGGCCAGATCCCCCGAGGGACACAATGAGCAGTTCTTC. Translation gives CASTLAGARSPEGHNEQFF.

This clone was observed a few times. J is TRBJ1-1 and V is TRBV5-6; D is uncertain. The CDR3 runs 14 residues. Germline V lookup: CDR1 SGHDT, CDR2 YYEEEE. The germline V and J ends were trimmed by 3 bases and 0 bases, with 9 bases remaining between them. The CDR3 DNA sequence: TGTGCCAGCAGCTCGGGAGGGATGAACACTGAAGCTTTCTTT. Residues: CASSSGGMNTEAFF. The complete variable domain, with remaining parts taken from reference TRBV5-6 and TRBJ1-1, reads DAGVTQSPTHLIKTRGQQVTLRCSPKSGHDTVSWYQQALGQGPQFIFQYYEEEERQRGNFPDRFSGHQFPNYSSELNVNALLLGDSALYLCASSSGGMNTEAFFGQGTRLTVV.

This rearrangement joins TRBV19 to TRBJ2-3, with TRBD2 identical over 16 bases. Germline-derived CDR1 and CDR2 are LNHDA and SQIVND (reference sequence). CDR3 length: 15 residues. J lost 8 bases, V lost 4 bases, and 3 bases had no gene match. Written as DNA, the CDR3 is TGTGCCAGTAGTACGGGACTAGCGGGAGGGGGTACGCAGTATTTT. Translated: CASSTGLAGGGTQYF.

CDR3 sequence (DNA): TGTGCCAGTAGTACAGGTTCTGGAAACACCATATATTTT. It encodes CASSTGSGNTIYF. The chain couples TRBV19 to TRBJ1-3; D is uncertain. Deletions cut 4 bases from V and 1 base from J, with 5 bases between. CDR3 size: 13 residues. Germline V gene data show CDR1 as LNHDA and CDR2 as SQIVND (reference sequence).

This clone has only a few counts. This chain links TRBV19 with TRBJ1-5, with 8 nucleotides matching TRBD1. In germline, CDR1 is LNHDA, CDR2 SQIVND (reference sequence). CDR3 length: 15 residues. J gave up 9 bases and V 4 bases, and 11 bases lay outside the gene matches. The CDR3 protein is CASSTNSGGGRPQHF. CDR3 DNA sequence: TGTGCCAGTAGTACAAATTCAGGGGGCGGGAGGCCCCAGCATTTT.

The sample holds a few counts of this clone. The CDR3 loop is CAISESITGGENTEAFF. The DNA for the CDR3 is TGTGCCATCAGTGAGTCGATCACAGGGGGGGAGAACACTGAAGCTTTCTTT. The chain couples TRBV10-3 to TRBJ1-1; 8 bases align to TRBD1. V lost 0 bases, J lost 1 base, and 7 bases stayed unmatched. The CDR3 length is 17 residues. In germline, CDR1 is ENHRY, CDR2 SYGVKD.

CDR3 sequence: CASTNGVGYTF. CDR3 nucleotide sequence: TGTGCCAGCACTAACGGGGTTGGCTACACCTTC. J is TRBJ1-2 and V is TRBV6-5; D unresolved. The CDR3 spans 11 residues. Trimming pared 7 bases from V and 7 bases from J, leaving 10 bases between. Germline values: CDR1 MNHEY, CDR2 SVGAGI.

The chain employs TRBV19 and TRBJ1-4, with 7 bases lining up with TRBD1. The CDR3 loop spans 14 amino acids. The V gene's germline CDR1 is LNHDA and CDR2 SQIVND (reference sequence). V lost 8 bases, J lost 2 bases, and 5 bases stayed unmatched. The CDR3 nucleotides read TGTGCCAGTGGGCAGGGGGGGACTAATGAAAAACTGTTTTTT. Amino acid sequence: CASGQGGTNEKLFF.

J is TRBJ2-1 and V is TRBV4-1, with 9 bases that match TRBD1. With V trimmed by 1 base and J by 7 bases, 8 bases remained unmatched. This CDR3 contains 16 residues. Germline V gene data show CDR1 as MGHRA and CDR2 as YSYEKL. The CDR3 coding sequence is TGCGCCAGCAGCCAAGTAGGCGGGACAGGGCTGAATGAGCAGTTCTTC. It encodes CASSQVGGTGLNEQFF.

The chain joins TRBV5-1 to TRBJ2-3; TRBD2 agrees at 11 bases. The CDR3 runs 16 residues. Germline V gene lookup returns CDR1 SGHRS and CDR2 YFSETQ. The junction had 7 bases not matched to a gene; V was cut back by 2 bases and J by 5 bases. CDR3 amino acids: CASSFEIAGGRDTQYF. For the CDR3, the DNA is TGCGCCAGCAGCTTTGAGATAGCGGGAGGGAGAGATACGCAGTATTTT.

Here the CDR3 DNA reads TGTGCCAGCAGCCCCCTAGTGGGGGGCACTGAAGCTTTCTTT. Translation: CASSPLVGGTEAFF. The chain is built from TRBV7-2 and TRBJ1-1; D perhaps matches TRBD1 (5 bases). The CDR3 is made up of 14 amino acids. The V gene lost 5 bases and the J gene lost 4 bases, with 14 bases spanning the gap. The germline CDR1 and CDR2 sequences are SGHTA and FQGNSA.

This chain connects TRBV6-6 to TRBJ1-2; 7 bases map to TRBD1. V was clipped by 8 bases and J by 3 bases; unmatched bases: 6. Germline assignment: CDR1 MNHNY and CDR2 SVGAGI (reference sequence). The CDR3 sequence is 13 residues long. DNA of the CDR3: TGTGCCAGCGGAAGACAGGGTGACTATGGCTACACCTTC. Its protein is CASGRQGDYGYTF.

To note about this clone: The junction departs from the called germline gene at one end, perhaps through a read error. This chain's CDR3 is CASSVAGTSGSYEQFF. In nucleotides, the CDR3 is TGTGCCAGCAGCGTAGCCGGGACTAGCGGGAGCTATGAGCAGTTCTTC. The rearrangement uses TRBV7-2 and TRBJ2-1, with TRBD2 matching 14 bases. Germline CDR1 reads SGHTA; CDR2 reads FQGNSA. CDR3 size: 16 residues.

V gene TRBV19 combines with J gene TRBJ1-1, with 7 bases that match TRBD1. The V gene end was trimmed by 3 bases and the J gene end by 4 bases; junction bases not matched to a gene: 2. Germline loops: CDR1 LNHDA, CDR2 SQIVND (reference sequence). This CDR3 has 13 residues. Here the CDR3 reads CASSIGTATEAFF. CDR3 in DNA: TGTGCCAGTAGTATCGGGACAGCCACTGAAGCTTTCTTT.